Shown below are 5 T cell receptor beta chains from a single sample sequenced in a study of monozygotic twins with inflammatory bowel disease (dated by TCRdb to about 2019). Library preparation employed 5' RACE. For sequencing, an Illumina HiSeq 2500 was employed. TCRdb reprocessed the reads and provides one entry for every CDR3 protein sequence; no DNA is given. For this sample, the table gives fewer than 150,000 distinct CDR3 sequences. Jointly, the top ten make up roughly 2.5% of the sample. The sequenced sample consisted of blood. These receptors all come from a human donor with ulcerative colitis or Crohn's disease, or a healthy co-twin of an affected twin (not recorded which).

This chain's CDR3 is CASSPRLSNQPQHF. The chain carries TRBV5-6 and TRBJ1-5. The germline V gene has CDR1 SGHDT and CDR2 YYEEEE. The CDR3 loop spans 14 amino acids.

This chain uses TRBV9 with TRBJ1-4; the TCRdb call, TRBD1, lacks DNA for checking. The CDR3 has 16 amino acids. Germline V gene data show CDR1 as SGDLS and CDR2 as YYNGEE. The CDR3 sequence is CASSVGGGQGNEKLFF.

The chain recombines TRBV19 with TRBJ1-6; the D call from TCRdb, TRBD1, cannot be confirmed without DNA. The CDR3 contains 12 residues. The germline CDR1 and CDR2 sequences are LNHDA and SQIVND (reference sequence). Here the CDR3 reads CASGTGNSPLHF.

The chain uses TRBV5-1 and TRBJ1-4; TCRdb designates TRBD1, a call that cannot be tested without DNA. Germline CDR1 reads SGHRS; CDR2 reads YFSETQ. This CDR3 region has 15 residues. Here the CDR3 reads CASSRSGGQNEKLFF.

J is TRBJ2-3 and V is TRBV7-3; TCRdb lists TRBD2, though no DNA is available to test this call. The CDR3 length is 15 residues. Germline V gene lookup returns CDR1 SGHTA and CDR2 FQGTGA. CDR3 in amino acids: CASSSGLSHTDTQYF. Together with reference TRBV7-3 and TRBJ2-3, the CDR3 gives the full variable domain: GAGVSQTPSNKVTEKGKYVELRCDPISGHTALYWYRQSLGQGPEFLIYFQGTGAADDSGLPNDRFFAVRPEGSVSTLKIQRTERGDSAVYLCASSSGLSHTDTQYFGPGTRLTVL.